This T cell receptor (beta chain) was documented in a study of OX40 agonist ivuxolimab in advanced cancers. With regard to the full study: Ivuxolimab was a fully human IgG2 agonistic monoclonal antibody targeting the costimulatory receptor OX40 (CD134). Intravenous ivuxolimab was administered to patients every 2 weeks at six dose levels: 0.01, 0.1, 0.3, 1.5, 3 and 10 mg/kg. Of the 50 to 55 patients in dose escalation, approximately 20 had hepatocellular carcinoma, about 15 had melanoma, 9 had renal cell carcinoma and 9 had head and neck cancer. In the dose-escalation cohort, approximately 82% of patients were male, and the mean age was approximately 64 years, with a range of roughly 23 to 85. Patients were allowed to have had prior anti-PD-1, anti-PD-L1 or anti-CTLA-4 therapy, and approximately 40% of the dose-escalation patients had previously received checkpoint inhibitors. Partial responses were achieved by three dose-escalation patients, of whom one had hepatocellular carcinoma and two had cutaneous melanoma. Peripheral TCRbeta sequencing aimed to test whether ivuxolimab altered TCR sequence diversity and caused clonal T-cell expansion. The paper reports the monotherapy dose-escalation portion (N = 52 patients) of the phase I ivuxolimab trial.

General study outcomes and caveats: The antigen specificity of the peripheral T cells that underwent clonal expansion was not determined. Clonal expansion of both CD4+ and CD8+ blood T cells was observed from baseline to week 6 at doses 0.1 to 3.0 mg/kg. After ivuxolimab, more expanded clones were found on average in CD8+ T cells than in CD4+ T cells. Low levels of normalized T-cell clonal expansion were also seen in some nonresponding patients. In partial responders in the 0.1-3.0 mg/kg groups, normalized peripheral clonal expansion was found to be among the lowest, especially among CD8+ T cells.

Comment on this clone: This clone's antigen is unknown. The input lacks base qualities; no much larger clone sits a single base away.

To sequence the TCRbeta CDR3 region, genomic DNA was isolated from the sorted cells. The immunoSEQ Assay was used to sequence the TCRbeta CDR3 regions. TCRdb obtained this table from immuneACCESS and retained in-frame rearrangements with V and J assigned. These tables miss some clones; where compared with another copy, unresolved V genes account for less than half of the shortfall, and the remainder is unexplained. The sample profile shows tens of thousands of clones; around 90% of them were found once. The top ten constitute around 4.7% of the sample. Taken from the germline V gene, the CDR1 and CDR2 loops are MNHEY and SVGAGI. Taken from cysteine to phenylalanine, the CDR3 has 11 residues. Only CDR3 DNA is held: 33 bases, read in frame from base 1. The V and J ends are trimmed by 2 bases and 5 bases, leaving 3 bases between them. Patients with autoimmune disease history or receiving systemic immunosuppression were excluded from the trial. Peripheral blood for TCR sequencing was collected from all dose cohorts at baseline, on cycle 4 day 1, and on cycle 7 day 1. Samples came from an open-label, multicenter, first-in-human phase I dose-escalation trial of ivuxolimab. Adults with locally advanced or metastatic melanoma, renal cell carcinoma, hepatocellular carcinoma or head and neck squamous cell carcinoma were enrolled in the trial. Before TCR sequencing, CD4+ and CD8+ T cells were separately sorted from peripheral blood.

Recombination joined TRBV6-5 with TRBJ1-1; confidence is insufficient to name the D gene. The receptor comes from an adult with an advanced solid tumor such as melanoma, head and neck, liver or kidney cancer. Sequencing used CD4+ or CD8+ T cells sorted from blood, obtained in a trial of the OX40 agonist ivuxolimab. At the DNA level, the sequence is TGTGCCAGCAGTTACAGAACTGAAGCTTTCTTT. Its protein is CASSYRTEAFF.